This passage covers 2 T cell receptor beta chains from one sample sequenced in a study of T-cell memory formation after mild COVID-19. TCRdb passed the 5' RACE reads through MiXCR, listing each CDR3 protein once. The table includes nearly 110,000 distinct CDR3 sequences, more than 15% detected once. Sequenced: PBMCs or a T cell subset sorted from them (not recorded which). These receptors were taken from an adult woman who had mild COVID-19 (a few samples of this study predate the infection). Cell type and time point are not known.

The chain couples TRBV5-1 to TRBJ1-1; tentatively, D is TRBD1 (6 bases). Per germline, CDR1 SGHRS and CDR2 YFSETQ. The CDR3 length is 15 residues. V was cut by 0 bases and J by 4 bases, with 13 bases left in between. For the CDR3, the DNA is TGCGCCAGCAGCTTGGCGCGGCAGGGGAGCACTGAAGCTTTCTTT. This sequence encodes CASSLARQGSTEAFF. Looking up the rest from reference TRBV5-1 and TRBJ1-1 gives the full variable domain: KAGVTQTPRYLIKTRGQQVTLSCSPISGHRSVSWYQQTPGQGLQFLFEYFSETQRNKGNFPGRFSGRQFSNSRSEMNVSTLELGDSALYLCASSLARQGSTEAFFGQGTRLTVV.

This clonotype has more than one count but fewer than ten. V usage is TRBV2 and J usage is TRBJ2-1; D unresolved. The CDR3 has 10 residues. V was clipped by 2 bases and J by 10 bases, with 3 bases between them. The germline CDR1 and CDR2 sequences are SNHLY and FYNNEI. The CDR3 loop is CASSEFEQFF. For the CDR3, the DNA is TGTGCCAGCAGTGAATTCGAGCAGTTCTTC. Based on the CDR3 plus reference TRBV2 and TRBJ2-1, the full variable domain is EPEVTQTPSHQVTQMGQEVILRCVPISNHLYFYWYRQILGQKVEFLVSFYNNEISEKSEIFDDQFSVERPDGSNFTLKIRSTKLEDSAMYFCASSEFEQFFGPGTRLTVL.